The 6 T cell receptor beta chains listed next were all sequenced from one sample in a study of T cell changes during pregnancy in multiple sclerosis. Libraries were prepared by immunoSEQ multiplex PCR; TCRdb keeps only in-frame clonotypes and omits some of them. The sample has approximately 45,000 clones; roughly 93% are singletons. The specimen was CD4+ T cells from peripheral blood mononuclear cells, collected in the second trimester of pregnancy. The receptors derive from a female donor in good health, enrolled as a control in a pregnancy study.

The chain uses TRBV6-4 and TRBJ1-1; maybe TRBD1 (6 bases). CDR3 length: 15 amino acids. Germline CDR1 reads MRHNA; CDR2 reads SNTAGT. V was clipped by 4 bases and J by 2 bases, with 14 bases between them. The DNA for the CDR3 is TGTGCCAGCAGTGCCGACAGGTTCGGTAACACTGAAGCTTTCTTT. Protein product: CASSADRFGNTEAFF.

This rearrangement joins TRBV30 to TRBJ1-4, with TRBD1 identical over 8 bases. V shed 5 bases, J shed 7 bases, and the junction held 9 bases outside the gene matches. The CDR3 is 14 residues long. Germline V gene data show CDR1 as GTSNPN and CDR2 as SVGIG (reference sequence). CDR3 sequence: CAWSRTGFGEKLFF. DNA for the CDR3: TGTGCCTGGTCAAGGACAGGGTTTGGTGAAAAACTGTTTTTT.

V is TRBV10-2 and J is TRBJ2-7; a weak D match, TRBD1 (7 bases). The CDR3 sequence is 14 residues long. Between the trimmed V and J ends, which lost 7 bases and 6 bases, there was a span of 19 bases. Germline V gene sequence: CDR1 WSHSY, CDR2 SAAADI. The CDR3: CASIADRDLGEQYF. CDR3 sequence (DNA): TGCGCCAGCATTGCCGACAGGGACTTAGGCGAGCAGTACTTC.

The chain combines TRBV5-1 with TRBJ1-3; D gene uncertain. The CDR3 is 16 amino acids. Germline CDR1 and CDR2: SGHRS and YFSETQ. Trimming shortened V by 2 bases and J by 2 bases, and 14 bases separated the two germline ends. The CDR3 DNA follows: TGCGCCAGCAGCTTAAGTCAGGTTCCAGCTGGAAACACCATATATTTT. Residues: CASSLSQVPAGNTIYF.

The rearrangement links TRBV7-9 to TRBJ2-1; a weak D match, TRBD2 (7 bases). Germline lookup yields CDR1 SEHNR and CDR2 FQNEAQ (reference sequence). This CDR3 has 16 residues. V lost 5 bases and J 0 bases, leaving 14 bases between the germline ends. Here the CDR3 DNA reads TGTGCCAGCAGCCCGGGAGGACAGATCTCCTACAATGAGCAGTTCTTC. Translated: CASSPGGQISYNEQFF.

The chain has TRBV19 and TRBJ1-3; the D gene is possibly TRBD1 (6 bases). The CDR3 runs to 16 residues. Germline V CDR1 and CDR2: LNHDA, SQIVND (reference sequence). Trimming removed 4 bases at V and 4 bases at J, with 17 bases between. The CDR3 coding sequence is TGTGCCAGTAGTACCCTCGCGGGGGGGCCCGGAAACACCATATATTTT. Its translation is CASSTLAGGPGNTIYF.